Listed below are T cell receptor beta chains from one sample, sequenced in a study of T cell responses to AZD1222 COVID-19 vaccine. Only in-frame clones appear in the TCRdb table, and some are missing; sequencing was by immunoSEQ multiplex PCR. The sample holds about 99,000 clones; 89% are singletons and the top ten take around 19%. The material sequenced was peripheral blood, taken on day 0 of AZD1222 vaccination. The receptors originated from an adult in good health. CDR3s include the opening cysteine and the closing phenylalanine or tryptophan. A D gene is named only where the DNA matches it firmly. Clone size, where shown, is once, few, many, or a class for clones that have expanded.

V,size,J,D,CDR3,DNA
TRBV9,-,TRBJ1-1,-,CASSVEEGTEAFF,TGTGCCAGCAGCGTAGAGGAAGGCACTGAAGCTTTCTTT
TRBV9,-,TRBJ1-3,-,CASSRGESSGNTIYF,TGTGCCAGCAGCAGAGGTGAGAGCTCTGGAAACACCATATATTTT
TRBV29-1,-,TRBJ1-1,TRBD1,CSVDPGTGARNEAFF,TGCAGCGTTGACCCCGGGACAGGGGCACGGAACGAGGCTTTCTTT
TRBV2,once,TRBJ2-1,-,CASSQETGILF,TGTGCCAGCAGTCAGGAAACAGGGATACTCTTC
TRBV2,-,TRBJ1-6,TRBD1,CASRKLDRGRAYNSPLHF,TGTGCCAGCAGAAAATTGGACAGGGGGCGCGCCTATAATTCACCCCTCCACTTT
TRBV12-3/TRBV12-4,-,TRBJ2-1,-,CASSQNFNEQFF,TGTGCCAGCAGTCAGAACTTCAATGAGCAGTTCTTC
TRBV7-8,-,TRBJ1-2,-,CASSLLGILAYGYTF,TGTGCCAGCAGCTTATTAGGGATTCTTGCCTATGGCTACACCTTC
TRBV2,once,TRBJ1-5,-,CASRLRQTGQPQHF,TGTGCCAGCAGGCTTCGACAGACCGGCCAGCCCCAGCATTTT
TRBV27,-,TRBJ1-1,-,CASSLPRPMGRTMNTEAFF,TGTGCCAGCAGTTTACCGCGCCCGATGGGACGGACGATGAACACTGAAGCTTTCTTT
TRBV4-1,few,TRBJ2-2,TRBD1,CASSQGPGQGTGELFF,TGCGCCAGCAGCCAAGGACCGGGACAGGGTACCGGGGAGCTGTTTTTT
TRBV5-4,-,TRBJ1-1,-,CASSLENAATEAFF,TGTGCCAGCAGCTTGGAAAACGCGGCCACTGAAGCTTTCTTT
TRBV29-1,-,TRBJ1-1,-,CSVAPVLNTEAFF,TGCAGCGTTGCCCCAGTGCTGAACACTGAAGCTTTCTTT